The 17 T cell receptor beta chains below come from one sample, sequenced in a study of human T cells and chemical hapten exposure (dated by TCRdb to the early 2020s). The label giving this sample's time point can be read as: pre-sensitization, week 0. The intended sense of this specimen's treatment or condition label: therapeutic diphenylcyclopropenone sensitization with weekly scalp DPC. Receptor libraries were prepared by RACE. TCRdb shows the sequencer as NextSeq 500. In-frame beta chains were kept once TCRdb had trimmed the public reads at Q25 with fastp and called clones with MiXCR. Every CDR3 protein is listed once, alongside the most common genes and DNA of its rows. Within this sample are a few hundred thousand distinct CDR3 sequences, with roughly 8% of them counted one time only. About 1.1% of the sample is in the top ten clones. The sample here was whole blood, taken in connection with sensitization to the hapten diphenylcyclopropenone (DPC). The receptors here all came from a man aged 18 to 30 with alopecia areata. Some clones in this sample may be carry-over from other donors' samples.

Ten or more counts support this clonotype. The chain uses TRBV4-2 and TRBJ1-6; weak D call: TRBD1 (6 bases). The CDR3 has 15 amino acids. Trimming shortened V by 0 bases and J by 10 bases, and 13 bases separated the two germline ends. CDR1 is LGHNA, CDR2 YNFKEQ, per germline. In nucleotides, the CDR3 is TGTGCCAGCAGCCAAGAAGGGGGGTTTAGGTCACCCCTCCACTTT. As protein: CASSQEGGFRSPLHF.

This clonotype has a handful of counts. The chain links TRBV6-5 to TRBJ1-2, with TRBD1 identical over 12 bases. Trimming at V came to 5 bases and at J to 8 bases, leaving 12 bases not matched to a gene. Germline V lookup: CDR1 MNHEY, CDR2 SVGAGI. This CDR3 comprises 16 residues. CDR3 region: CASSPGTGGSVSGYTF. The CDR3 bases are TGTGCCAGCAGTCCCGGGACAGGGGGCTCGGTTAGCGGCTACACCTTC.

In its sample, this clonotype was seen a few times. The J gene is TRBJ2-5, the V gene TRBV5-1, with 7 bases identical to TRBD2. Trimming at V came to 3 bases and at J to 1 base, leaving 3 bases not matched to a gene. The length of the CDR3 is 14 residues. CDR1 is SGHRS, CDR2 YFSETQ, per germline. The CDR3 region is CASSSTSAQETQYF. In DNA, the CDR3 is TGCGCCAGCAGCTCAACTAGCGCCCAAGAGACCCAGTACTTC.

This clonotype was found many times. The chain carries TRBV10-3 and TRBJ1-1; D is uncertain. V was shortened by 6 bases and J by 8 bases, with 16 bases between the two germline ends. The CDR3 extends over 13 amino acids. In germline, CDR1 is ENHRY, CDR2 SYGVKD. The CDR3: CAIRLRLEDEAFF. CDR3 nucleotide sequence: TGTGCCATCAGATTAAGGCTGGAGGACGAAGCTTTCTTT.

Ten or more counts support this clonotype. The rearrangement links TRBV4-1 to TRBJ1-5; 8 bases map to TRBD1. J gave up 0 bases and V 2 bases, and 9 bases lay outside the gene matches. CDR3 length: 18 residues. Germline CDR1 and CDR2: MGHRA and YSYEKL. The CDR3 is CASSQPWTGPDSNQPQHF. As DNA, the CDR3 is TGCGCCAGCAGCCAACCCTGGACAGGGCCGGATAGCAATCAGCCCCAGCATTTT.

This clonotype was counted between two and nine times. This sequence joins TRBV7-2 and TRBJ2-1; unclear D gene. The CDR3 runs to 15 residues. Germline CDR1 reads SGHTA; CDR2 reads FQGNSA. V was pared by 3 bases and J by 0 bases, with 9 bases between. The CDR3 DNA is TGTGCCAGCAGCTTTTCAGGAACCTCCTACAATGAGCAGTTCTTC. Translated, it gives CASSFSGTSYNEQFF.

This chain links TRBV2 with TRBJ2-3, with 8 nucleotides matching TRBD2. J was trimmed by 5 bases and V by 2 bases; bases with no gene match: 9. Germline CDR1 and CDR2: SNHLY and FYNNEI. This CDR3 spans 16 amino acids. This CDR3 is CASSENGGAKGDTQYF. The CDR3 DNA follows: TGTGCCAGCAGTGAAAACGGGGGGGCGAAAGGAGATACGCAGTATTTT.

J is TRBJ2-7 and V is TRBV5-5; D is ambiguous. The CDR3 sequence is 15 residues long. Per the germline V gene, CDR1 is SGHKS and CDR2 is YYEKEE (reference sequence). V dropped 0 bases and J dropped 0 bases, with 10 bases sitting between them. DNA of the CDR3: TGTGCCAGCAGCTTGGGGGCCTCCGGCTCCTACGAGCAGTACGTC. Translation gives CASSLGASGSYEQYV.

This clonotype was observed many times. The J gene is TRBJ1-6, the V gene TRBV7-9, with D possibly matching TRBD1 (5 bases). CDR3 length equals 13 residues. Looked up from germline, CDR1 is SEHNR and CDR2 is FQNEAQ (reference sequence). The germline V and J ends were trimmed by 5 bases and 7 bases, with 9 bases remaining between them. The CDR3 DNA reads TGTGCCAGCAGCCGGGGGGGGAATTCACCCCTCCACTTT. This codes for CASSRGGNSPLHF.

This clonotype was found many times. The chain combines TRBV6-5 with TRBJ1-5; D is uncertain. V lost 0 bases and J 7 bases, leaving 10 bases between the germline ends. The CDR3 has 14 residues. Germline V gene sequence: CDR1 MNHEY, CDR2 SVGAGI. Here the CDR3 reads CASSYSNHGQPQHF. In nucleotides, the CDR3 is TGTGCCAGCAGTTACTCGAACCATGGGCAGCCCCAGCATTTT.

The chain carries TRBV12-3 or TRBV12-4 and TRBJ2-7; 7 nucleotides agree with TRBD1. The CDR3 has 15 residues. V dropped 4 bases and J dropped 5; count of bases not matched to a gene: 11. CDR3 loop: CASSSNGQANDEQYF. As DNA, the CDR3 is TGTGCCAGCAGTTCGAACGGACAGGCGAACGACGAGCAGTACTTC.

In its sample, this clonotype was seen a few times. The rearrangement links TRBV10-1 to TRBJ2-7; 9 nucleotides align to TRBD1. Germline CDR1 is WNHNN and CDR2 is SYGVQD (reference sequence). The CDR3 is 15 amino acids. V dropped 3 bases and J dropped 1; count of bases not matched to a gene: 4. The CDR3 reads CASSDPGTGSYEQYF. CDR3 coding DNA: TGCGCCAGCAGTGACCCCGGGACAGGGTCCTACGAGCAGTACTTC.

This clonotype appeared a few times. This chain uses TRBV12-5 with TRBJ1-1; no definite D call. Per the germline V gene, CDR1 is LGHNT and CDR2 is FRNRAP. The CDR3 covers 15 residues. V gave up 0 bases and J gave up 9 bases, with 17 bases separating them. CDR3 in DNA: TGTGCTAGTGGTTTGGTAGCAGGCCCAATGAATCAAGCTTTCTTT. Encoded protein: CASGLVAGPMNQAFF.

V and J are TRBV7-9 and TRBJ1-1; D is possibly TRBD1 (5 bases). This CDR3 contains 15 residues. V was trimmed by 4 bases and J by 6 bases, leaving 18 bases between them. Germline CDR1 is SEHNR and CDR2 is FQNEAQ (reference sequence). The DNA for the CDR3 is TGTGCCAGCAGCTGGGGGGTCAGGGTCTTCGCTGAAGCTTTCTTT. Its protein is CASSWGVRVFAEAFF.

This clonotype was recorded many times. This chain connects TRBV7-9 to TRBJ2-3; tentatively, D is TRBD2 (6 bases). The germline V and J ends were trimmed by 5 bases and 14 bases, with 20 bases remaining between them. This CDR3 region has 13 residues. The germline V gene encodes CDR1 SEHNR and CDR2 FQNEAQ (reference sequence). The CDR3 region is CASSLQGLSPLYF. The CDR3 nucleotides read TGTGCCAGCAGCCTGCAAGGACTATCCCCACTGTATTTT.

This clonotype came up many times. The chain joins TRBV7-2 to TRBJ2-1; 8 bases match TRBD1. The CDR3 is made up of 18 amino acids. V dropped 5 bases and J dropped 7; count of bases not matched to a gene: 19. From germline, CDR1 is SGHTA and CDR2 FQGNSA. CDR3: CASSVRTGNRGPRNEQFF. Written as DNA, the CDR3 is TGTGCCAGCAGCGTAAGGACAGGGAATCGGGGGCCTAGGAATGAGCAGTTCTTC.

The chain links TRBV5-1 to TRBJ2-7, with a possible D match to TRBD1 (6 bases). Germline-derived CDR1 and CDR2 are SGHRS and YFSETQ. Trimming stripped 6 bases from V and 6 bases from J, with 22 bases between. The CDR3 is 15 amino acids. The CDR3: CASNRNRVVIGEQYV. The CDR3 nucleotides read TGCGCCAGCAACCGAAACAGGGTGGTGATAGGCGAGCAGTACGTC.